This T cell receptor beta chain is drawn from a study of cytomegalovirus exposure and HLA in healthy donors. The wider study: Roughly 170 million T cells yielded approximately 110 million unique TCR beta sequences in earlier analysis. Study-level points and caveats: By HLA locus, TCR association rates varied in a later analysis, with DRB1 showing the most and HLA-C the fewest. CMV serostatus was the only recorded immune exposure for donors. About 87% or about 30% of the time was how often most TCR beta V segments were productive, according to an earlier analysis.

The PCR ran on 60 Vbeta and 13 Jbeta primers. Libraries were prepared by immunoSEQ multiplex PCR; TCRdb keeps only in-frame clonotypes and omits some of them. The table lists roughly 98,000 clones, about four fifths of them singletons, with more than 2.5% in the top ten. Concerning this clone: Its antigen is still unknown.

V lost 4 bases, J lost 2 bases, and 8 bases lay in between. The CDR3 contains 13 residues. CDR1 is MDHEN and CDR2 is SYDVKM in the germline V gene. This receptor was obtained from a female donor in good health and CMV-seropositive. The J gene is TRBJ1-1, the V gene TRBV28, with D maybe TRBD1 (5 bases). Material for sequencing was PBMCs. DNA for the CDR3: TGTGCCAGCAGTTGGGGCTTAAACACTGAAGCTTTCTTT. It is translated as CASSWGLNTEAFF. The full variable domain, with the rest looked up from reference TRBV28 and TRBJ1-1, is DVKVTQSSRYLVKRTGEKVFLECVQDMDHENMFWYRQDPGLGLRLIYFSYDVKMKEKGDIPEGYSVSREKKERFSLILESASTNQTSMYLCASSWGLNTEAFFGQGTRLTVV.